Shown below are 14 T cell receptor beta chains from a single sample sequenced in a study of T-cell reconstitution after alpha-beta-depleted transplantation in children. As it was prepared, the TCRbeta library received unique molecular identifiers. MiXCR was run by TCRdb on the PCR reads, yielding one entry per CDR3 protein. The sample records more than 200,000 distinct CDR3 sequences, 9.7% being singletons. This specimen was PBMCs from the stem cell graft donor, taken from the stem cell graft. The receptors here all came from a human donor who donated a stem cell graft to a child with SCID.

This clonotype was seen at least ten times. The V gene is TRBV12-3 or TRBV12-4, the J gene TRBJ2-7; D perhaps matches TRBD2 (7 bases). Trimming cost V 5 bases and J 9 bases, with 17 bases left between them. The CDR3 sequence is 13 residues long. CDR3 residues: CASSGGRGARQYF. The CDR3 DNA sequence: TGTGCCAGCAGTGGGGGCCGGGGGGCCCGGCAGTACTTC.

In this sample, this clonotype turned up many times. The rearrangement links TRBV9 to TRBJ2-5; 7 nucleotides align to TRBD2. The CDR3 contains 15 residues. Germline V gene data show CDR1 as SGDLS and CDR2 as YYNGEE. The V gene end was trimmed by 4 bases and the J gene end by 4 bases; junction bases not matched to a gene: 10. This CDR3 reads CASSPGLSGGETQYF. The CDR3 DNA reads as TGTGCCAGCAGCCCTGGACTGTCGGGGGGAGAGACCCAGTACTTC.

This clonotype was observed many times. V and J are TRBV25-1 and TRBJ1-3; the D is unclear. CDR3 length: 13 amino acids. The V end lost 4 bases, the J end lost 0 bases, and 4 bases lay between the germline ends. The V gene's germline CDR1 is MGHDK and CDR2 SYGVNS. CDR3 in amino acids: CASSAGSGNTIYF. The CDR3, as DNA: TGTGCCAGCAGTGCCGGCTCTGGAAACACCATATATTTT.

CDR3 nucleotide sequence: TGCGCCAGCAGCGCGGACGGGGAATATGGCTACACCTTC. It yields the protein CASSADGEYGYTF. The chain combines TRBV5-1 with TRBJ1-2, with D hard to call. The CDR3 covers 13 residues. Trimming left V 4 bases short and J 5 bases short, with 12 bases between. Germline V lookup: CDR1 SGHRS, CDR2 YFSETQ.

This clonotype has at least ten counts. This chain joins TRBV6-1 and TRBJ1-1; 8 bases match TRBD1. This CDR3 is built from 15 residues. V lost 6 bases, J lost 5 bases, and 11 bases stayed unmatched. Germline V gene data show CDR1 as MNHNS and CDR2 as SASEGT. CDR3: CASSSTTGERTEAFF. DNA for the CDR3: TGTGCCAGCAGCTCCACGACAGGGGAGAGGACTGAAGCTTTCTTT.

Turning to this clonotype: A clone one base away is much larger, so this may be a read error. The J gene is TRBJ2-5, the V gene TRBV20-1; D is tentatively TRBD1 or TRBD2 (5 bases each). V was pared by 5 bases and J by 8 bases, with 15 bases between. Germline V gene sequence: CDR1 DFQATT, CDR2 SNEGSKA (reference sequence). The CDR3 spans 12 residues. CDR3 DNA sequence: TGCAGTGCTTATAAAACCGGGGACACCCAGTACTTC. Its translation is CSAYKTGDTQYF.

For this clonotype: Relative to the germline gene, one junction end is altered; a read error may explain this. The chain recombines TRBV5-1 with TRBJ2-7; D might be TRBD1 (5 bases). The CDR3 loop spans 14 amino acids. Germline loops: CDR1 SGHRS, CDR2 YFSETQ. Here the CDR3 reads CASSPKGPTYEHYF. The CDR3 DNA is TGCGCCAGCAGCCCGAAGGGGCCTACCTACGAGCACTACTTC.

This clonotype was found once. Its ends do not fully match the called genes, so a read error is possible. V and J are TRBV6-4 and TRBJ1-2; no firm D call. The CDR3 covers 11 residues. Germline assignment: CDR1 MRHNA and CDR2 SNTAGT. In nucleotides, the CDR3 is TGTGCCAGCACCCTGGGGTATGGCGACACCTTC. Its translation: CASTLGYGDTF.

The chain carries TRBV6-1 and TRBJ1-1; D call uncertain. The V gene's germline CDR1 is MNHNS and CDR2 SASEGT. Trimming took 6 bases from V and 1 from J, leaving 9 bases between them. The length of the CDR3 is 13 residues. CDR3 in DNA: TGTGCCAGCAGCCGTTGGGGGAACACTGAAGCTTTCTTT. It codes for CASSRWGNTEAFF.

This clonotype was detected many times. The chain uses TRBV5-1 and TRBJ2-3; no clear D gene. CDR1 is SGHRS and CDR2 is YFSETQ in the germline V gene. V lost 2 bases to trimming and J lost 6 bases, with 16 bases between them. This CDR3 comprises 15 residues. The CDR3 nucleotides read TGCGCCAGCAGCTTCGCTGGCCTCTCGGCCGATACGCAGTATTTT. Protein product: CASSFAGLSADTQYF.

This chain joins TRBV7-9 and TRBJ2-7; tentatively, D is TRBD1 (6 bases). There are 15 residues in the CDR3. Looked up from germline, CDR1 is SEHNR and CDR2 is FQNEAQ (reference sequence). With 2 bases removed from V and 3 bases from J, the gap between germline ends came to 14 bases. Here the CDR3 reads CASSLTQGRNYEQYF. The CDR3 nucleotides are TGTGCCAGCAGCTTAACACAGGGAAGGAACTACGAGCAGTACTTC.

This clonotype occurred many times. The J gene is TRBJ2-2, the V gene TRBV6-5, with D unresolved. From germline, CDR1 is MNHEY and CDR2 SVGAGI. Trimming took 8 bases from V and 0 from J, leaving 13 bases between them. CDR3 length: 15 residues. The CDR3 loop is CASSRTPSNTGELFF. The DNA for the CDR3 is TGTGCCAGCTCTCGAACACCTTCGAACACCGGGGAGCTGTTTTTT.

This clonotype was detected only a few times. V is TRBV28 and J is TRBJ1-6; D is undetermined. Germline V gives CDR1 MDHEN, CDR2 SYDVKM. V lost 6 bases and J lost 0, with 9 bases in between. This CDR3 contains 15 residues. CDR3 sequence (DNA): TGTGCCAGCAGGTCGGTGAGCTCCTATAATTCACCCCTCCACTTT. Translating gives CASRSVSSYNSPLHF.

In its sample, this clonotype was seen many times. The chain has TRBV7-9 and TRBJ1-2, with 8 bases lining up with TRBD1. Germline V gene lookup returns CDR1 SEHNR and CDR2 FQNEAQ (reference sequence). V shed 5 bases, J shed 2 bases, and the junction held 4 bases outside the gene matches. The length of the CDR3 is 14 residues. CDR3 sequence reads: CASSPRTGNYGYTF. CDR3 coding DNA: TGTGCCAGCAGCCCGCGGACAGGGAACTATGGCTACACCTTC.